A selection of T cell receptor beta chains follows, all from one sample in a study of blood T cell repertoires in COVID-19. Sequencing was performed with immunoSEQ multiplex PCR; in TCRdb, only in-frame clones are kept and a portion is missing. The sample carries 470,000 or so clones, roughly 89% recorded once. Specimen: peripheral blood. These receptors were collected from a woman aged 25 to 45 with acute or convalescent COVID-19. Each CDR3 is given with its conserved first and last residue. The D gene is left open where the match is weak. Part of the rows lack a size; the others show once, few, many or a class for expanded clones.

J gene: TRBJ2-1; D gene: TRBD2; clone size: once; CDR3 length: 13; V gene: TRBV5-1; CDR3 protein: CASSLSGIGEQFF; CDR3 DNA: TGCGCCAGCAGCTTGAGCGGGATCGGTGAGCAGTTCTTC
J gene: TRBJ2-1; D gene: TRBD2; clone size: .; CDR3 length: 13; V gene: TRBV5-1; CDR3 protein: CASSRGLAEEQFF; CDR3 DNA: TGCGCCAGCAGCAGGGGACTAGCCGAGGAGCAGTTCTTC
J gene: TRBJ2-1; D gene: TRBD1; clone size: .; CDR3 length: 15; V gene: TRBV6-5; CDR3 protein: CASSQDRGAYNEQFF; CDR3 DNA: TGTGCCAGCAGTCAGGACAGGGGAGCCTACAATGAGCAGTTCTTC
J gene: TRBJ1-1; D gene: .; clone size: .; CDR3 length: 11; V gene: TRBV20-1; CDR3 protein: CSAMQGTEAFF; CDR3 DNA: TGCAGTGCTATGCAGGGCACTGAAGCTTTCTTT
J gene: TRBJ1-1; D gene: .; clone size: few; CDR3 length: 13; V gene: TRBV27; CDR3 protein: CASSSTDNTEAFF; CDR3 DNA: TGTGCCAGCAGTTCCACAGATAACACTGAAGCTTTCTTT
J gene: TRBJ2-1; D gene: .; clone size: .; CDR3 length: 11; V gene: TRBV12-3/TRBV12-4; CDR3 protein: CASREGLEQFF; CDR3 DNA: TGTGCCAGCAGGGAGGGCCTAGAGCAGTTCTTC
J gene: TRBJ2-1; D gene: .; clone size: .; CDR3 length: 12; V gene: TRBV24-1; CDR3 protein: CATSAYGNEQFF; CDR3 DNA: TGTGCCACCAGTGCCTACGGCAATGAGCAGTTCTTC
J gene: TRBJ2-2; D gene: .; clone size: .; CDR3 length: 16; V gene: TRBV4-1; CDR3 protein: CASSPRVGVNTGELFF; CDR3 DNA: TGCGCCAGCAGCCCCCGGGTAGGGGTGAACACCGGGGAGCTGTTTTTT
J gene: TRBJ2-1; D gene: .; clone size: .; CDR3 length: 14; V gene: TRBV7-9; CDR3 protein: CASSLDGGYNEQFF; CDR3 DNA: TGTGCCAGCAGCTTAGATGGCGGTTACAATGAGCAGTTCTTC
J gene: TRBJ1-2; D gene: TRBD1; clone size: .; CDR3 length: 13; V gene: TRBV29-1; CDR3 protein: CSVEDRLFYGYTF; CDR3 DNA: TGCAGCGTTGAGGACAGGCTCTTCTATGGCTACACCTTC
J gene: TRBJ1-1; D gene: TRBD1; clone size: .; CDR3 length: 16; V gene: TRBV10-3; CDR3 protein: CAISEGTGMAGTEAFF; CDR3 DNA: TGTGCCATCAGTGAAGGGACAGGGATGGCGGGTACTGAAGCTTTCTTT
J gene: TRBJ2-2; D gene: .; clone size: .; CDR3 length: 16; V gene: TRBV24-1; CDR3 protein: CATSDSRFANTGELFF; CDR3 DNA: TGTGCCACCAGTGATTCCAGGTTCGCGAACACCGGGGAGCTGTTTTTT
J gene: TRBJ1-1; D gene: TRBD1; clone size: .; CDR3 length: 16; V gene: TRBV5-1; CDR3 protein: CASSGGTGGANTEAFF; CDR3 DNA: TGCGCCAGCAGCGGAGGGACAGGGGGCGCGAACACTGAAGCTTTCTTT
J gene: TRBJ2-3; D gene: .; clone size: .; CDR3 length: 15; V gene: TRBV6-7; CDR3 protein: CASSQAGPPTDTQYF; CDR3 DNA: TGTGCCAGCAGTCAAGCGGGCCCCCCCACAGATACGCAGTATTTT
J gene: TRBJ2-1; D gene: TRBD2; clone size: .; CDR3 length: 15; V gene: TRBV18; CDR3 protein: CASSPRDYVYNEQFF; CDR3 DNA: TGTGCCAGCTCACCGAGGGACTACGTTTACAATGAGCAGTTCTTC
J gene: TRBJ2-2; D gene: TRBD1; clone size: .; CDR3 length: 16; V gene: TRBV18; CDR3 protein: CASSPNRGANTGELFF; CDR3 DNA: TGTGCCAGCTCACCAAACAGGGGAGCGAACACCGGGGAGCTGTTTTTT
J gene: TRBJ1-4; D gene: .; clone size: .; CDR3 length: 14; V gene: TRBV2; CDR3 protein: CASSESYDRTMLFF; CDR3 DNA: TGTGCCAGCAGTGAGAGTTACGATCGCACGATGCTGTTTTTT
J gene: TRBJ1-2; D gene: .; clone size: .; CDR3 length: 13; V gene: TRBV2; CDR3 protein: CASSAKLETGYTF; CDR3 DNA: TGTGCCAGCAGTGCTAAACTTGAAACCGGCTACACCTTC
J gene: TRBJ2-2; D gene: .; clone size: .; CDR3 length: 14; V gene: TRBV11-2; CDR3 protein: CASSLDFETGELFF; CDR3 DNA: TGTGCCAGCAGCTTAGACTTCGAGACCGGGGAGCTGTTTTTT
J gene: TRBJ2-7; D gene: .; clone size: .; CDR3 length: 13; V gene: TRBV2; CDR3 protein: CASSAGGTYEQYF; CDR3 DNA: TGTGCCAGCAGTGCCGGGGGTACCTACGAGCAGTACTTC
J gene: TRBJ2-5; D gene: .; clone size: .; CDR3 length: 15; V gene: TRBV11-3; CDR3 protein: CASSPRSGYQETQYF; CDR3 DNA: TGTGCCAGCAGCCCCCGCTCCGGGTACCAAGAGACCCAGTACTTC
J gene: TRBJ2-2; D gene: .; clone size: .; CDR3 length: 16; V gene: TRBV5-1; CDR3 protein: CASSSKFQGGAGELFF; CDR3 DNA: TGCGCCAGCAGCTCAAAATTCCAGGGGGGCGCCGGGGAGCTGTTTTTT
J gene: TRBJ2-5; D gene: TRBD1; clone size: .; CDR3 length: 14; V gene: TRBV27; CDR3 protein: CASSLYEGAKTQYF; CDR3 DNA: TGTGCCAGCAGTTTATACGAGGGGGCGAAGACCCAGTACTTC
J gene: TRBJ2-7; D gene: .; clone size: .; CDR3 length: 12; V gene: TRBV5-6; CDR3 protein: CASSLRVDEQYF; CDR3 DNA: TGTGCCAGCAGCCTCAGGGTCGACGAGCAGTACTTC
J gene: TRBJ2-1; D gene: .; clone size: .; CDR3 length: 12; V gene: TRBV19; CDR3 protein: CASSSGFNEQFF; CDR3 DNA: TGTGCCAGTAGTTCGGGTTTCAATGAGCAGTTCTTC
J gene: TRBJ2-7; D gene: .; clone size: .; CDR3 length: 14; V gene: TRBV6-5; CDR3 protein: CASSYGQHNYEQYF; CDR3 DNA: TGTGCCAGCAGTTACGGGCAGCATAACTACGAGCAGTACTTC
J gene: TRBJ2-5; D gene: TRBD2; clone size: .; CDR3 length: 16; V gene: TRBV7-2; CDR3 protein: CASSLAETGGRETQYF; CDR3 DNA: TGTGCCAGCAGCTTAGCGGAAACGGGGGGGCGTGAGACCCAGTACTTC
J gene: TRBJ2-3; D gene: .; clone size: .; CDR3 length: 15; V gene: TRBV3-1/TRBV3-2; CDR3 protein: CASSRRAGLTDTQYF; CDR3 DNA: TGTGCCAGCAGCCGCAGAGCGGGCCTCACAGATACGCAGTATTTT
J gene: TRBJ2-7; D gene: .; clone size: .; CDR3 length: 11; V gene: TRBV5-1; CDR3 protein: CASRFGVEQYF; CDR3 DNA: TGCGCCAGCAGATTCGGGGTCGAGCAGTACTTC
J gene: TRBJ1-4; D gene: .; clone size: .; CDR3 length: 13; V gene: TRBV2; CDR3 protein: CASMGGAGEKLFF; CDR3 DNA: TGTGCCAGCATGGGAGGGGCCGGGGAAAAACTGTTTTTT
J gene: TRBJ2-4; D gene: .; clone size: once; CDR3 length: 14; V gene: TRBV11-2; CDR3 protein: CASSLGVAKNIQYF; CDR3 DNA: TGTGCCAGCAGCTTGGGAGTAGCCAAAAACATTCAGTACTTC
J gene: TRBJ2-3; D gene: .; clone size: once; CDR3 length: 17; V gene: TRBV6-6; CDR3 protein: CASSLPGWYEGTDTQYF; CDR3 DNA: TGTGCCAGCAGTCTGCCCGGCTGGTACGAGGGCACAGATACGCAGTATTTT
J gene: TRBJ2-6; D gene: .; clone size: .; CDR3 length: 20; V gene: TRBV9; CDR3 protein: CASSSSSRDRSVLEANVLTF; CDR3 DNA: TGTGCCAGCAGCTCATCCTCCCGAGACAGGAGCGTCCTGGAGGCCAACGTCCTGACTTTC
J gene: TRBJ1-3; D gene: .; clone size: .; CDR3 length: 16; V gene: TRBV6-1; CDR3 protein: CASSEAPRYSGNTIYF; CDR3 DNA: TGTGCCAGCAGTGAAGCCCCGCGGTACTCTGGAAACACCATATATTTT
J gene: TRBJ1-3; D gene: .; clone size: .; CDR3 length: 14; V gene: TRBV30; CDR3 protein: CAWTRGDYGNTIYF; CDR3 DNA: TGTGCCTGGACTCGAGGAGATTATGGAAACACCATATATTTT
J gene: TRBJ2-1; D gene: .; clone size: .; CDR3 length: 16; V gene: TRBV21-1; CDR3 protein: CASSKGDRGAYNEQFF; CDR3 DNA: TGTGCCAGCAGCAAAGGGGACAGGGGCGCCTACAATGAGCAGTTCTTC
J gene: TRBJ2-1; D gene: TRBD2; clone size: once; CDR3 length: 16; V gene: TRBV7-6; CDR3 protein: CASSLMGGGIYNEQFF; CDR3 DNA: TGTGCCAGCAGCTTAATGGGCGGGGGGATCTACAATGAGCAGTTCTTC
J gene: TRBJ1-5; D gene: .; clone size: .; CDR3 length: 13; V gene: TRBV19; CDR3 protein: CATQAVSNQPQHF; CDR3 DNA: TGTGCCACCCAGGCAGTCAGCAATCAGCCCCAGCATTTT
J gene: TRBJ2-3; D gene: TRBD2; clone size: .; CDR3 length: 15; V gene: TRBV7-9; CDR3 protein: CASSPRGGGTDTQYF; CDR3 DNA: TGTGCCAGCAGCCCTCGGGGGGGTGGCACAGATACGCAGTATTTT
J gene: TRBJ2-1; D gene: .; clone size: few; CDR3 length: 11; V gene: TRBV2; CDR3 protein: CASKSSWRQFF; CDR3 DNA: TGTGCCAGCAAAAGTAGTTGGAGGCAGTTCTTC
J gene: TRBJ1-1; D gene: .; clone size: .; CDR3 length: 18; V gene: TRBV11-2; CDR3 protein: CASSLDAQGLVANTEAFF; CDR3 DNA: TGTGCCAGCAGCTTAGATGCCCAGGGGTTGGTGGCGAACACTGAAGCTTTCTTT
J gene: TRBJ2-1; D gene: TRBD1; clone size: .; CDR3 length: 15; V gene: TRBV2; CDR3 protein: CASSEQGQGRGEQFF; CDR3 DNA: TGTGCCAGCAGTGAACAGGGACAGGGGAGGGGTGAGCAGTTCTTC
J gene: TRBJ1-6; D gene: TRBD1; clone size: .; CDR3 length: 15; V gene: TRBV10-3; CDR3 protein: CAISDWQGDGSPLHF; CDR3 DNA: TGTGCCATCAGTGACTGGCAGGGGGACGGTTCACCCCTCCACTTT